These 3 T cell receptor beta chains were sequenced from one sample in a study of vaccination and CD4 T cells after COVID-19. For these TCRs, the target antigens are not known. Treatment noted: roughly 10-day PBMC culture with coronavirus spike peptide pools or control peptides (ViraFEST assay). Cultured CD4+ T-cell DNA underwent Oncomine TCR Beta short-read sequencing. TCRdb re-analysed the PCR reads in MiXCR, keeping a single row per CDR3 protein. Seen here are 16,000 or so distinct CDR3 sequences, about half observed once, and the top ten hold around 14%. The sequenced sample consisted of CD4+ T cells from blood, cultured in vitro. The source of these receptors is a human donor who had recovered from COVID-19.

The chain is built from TRBV14 and TRBJ1-6; D is undetermined. Trimming removed 2 bases from V and 4 bases from J, with 3 bases in between. The CDR3 totals 13 residues. CDR1 and CDR2 from the germline V gene are SGHDN and FVKESK. The CDR3 nucleotides read TGTGCCAGCAGCCAACGGTATAATTCACCCCTCCACTTT. Amino acids: CASSQRYNSPLHF.

V usage is TRBV7-2 and J usage is TRBJ2-3; 14 bases match TRBD2. Germline CDR1 is SGHTA and CDR2 is FQGNSA. The CDR3 extends over 17 amino acids. V lost 6 bases to trimming and J lost 0 bases; unmatched junction nucleotides: 5. The CDR3 spells CASSGTSGSRSTDTQYF. In nucleotides, the CDR3 is TGTGCCAGCAGTGGGACTAGCGGGAGCCGCAGCACAGATACGCAGTATTTT. The whole variable domain, filled in from reference TRBV7-2 and TRBJ2-3, reads GAGVSQSPSNKVTEKGKDVELRCDPISGHTALYWYRQSLGQGLEFLIYFQGNSAPDKSGLPSDRFSAERTGGSVSTLTIQRTQQEDSAVYLCASSGTSGSRSTDTQYFGPGTRLTVL.

The chain uses TRBV12-3 or TRBV12-4 and TRBJ1-2, with a weak D call TRBD1 (5 bases). The CDR3 spans 13 residues. V was cut by 7 bases and J by 4 bases, with 13 bases left in between. The CDR3 loop is CASTRKGSYGYTF. CDR3 nucleotides: TGTGCCAGCACCCGAAAGGGGAGCTATGGCTACACCTTC.